These T cell receptor beta chains were read from a single sample in a study of blood T cell repertoires in COVID-19. Sequencing was performed with immunoSEQ multiplex PCR; in TCRdb, only in-frame clones are kept and a portion is missing. The repertoire consists of over 200,000 clones, with roughly four fifths occurring once and the leading ten covering approximately 15%. Source material: PBMCs or T cells enriched from blood (not recorded which). Every receptor here comes from a man aged 35-49 years who had recovered from COVID-19. The CDR3 runs from the conserved cysteine through the conserved F or W. The D gene is left open where the match is weak. Not all rows give a size; the values are once, few, many and, for expanded clones, a class.

j_call clone_size d_call v_call cdr3_length cdr3_aa cdr3_nt
TRBJ2-3 . TRBD2 TRBV6-5 16 CASSYVAGGSTDTQYF TGTGCCAGCAGTTACGTAGCGGGGGGAAGCACAGATACGCAGTATTTT
TRBJ2-1 . . TRBV7-8 16 CASSFERALGYNEQFF TGTGCCAGCAGCTTCGAGAGGGCCCTGGGTTACAATGAGCAGTTCTTC
TRBJ2-4 . . TRBV5-1 14 CASTPGLAKNIQYF TGCGCCAGCACCCCCGGTCTAGCCAAAAACATTCAGTACTTC
TRBJ2-3 once TRBD2 TRBV14 16 CASSHLREGSTDTQYF TGTGCCAGCAGCCATTTACGGGAGGGGTCCACAGATACGCAGTATTTT
TRBJ1-1 . TRBD1 TRBV3-1/TRBV3-2 15 CASSQRGQGGTEAFF TGTGCCAGCAGCCAACGCGGACAGGGGGGCACTGAAGCTTTCTTT
TRBJ2-5 . TRBD1 TRBV7-7 16 CASSAAFGTGTETQYF TGTGCCAGCAGCGCAGCCTTCGGGACAGGGACAGAGACCCAGTACTTC
TRBJ2-7 . . TRBV28 13 CASSAGRLHEQYF TGTGCCAGCAGTGCCGGGAGACTCCACGAGCAGTACTTC
TRBJ2-5 . . TRBV11-3 13 CASSLSSEETQYF TGTGCCAGCAGTTTATCGTCAGAAGAGACCCAGTACTTC
TRBJ1-6 . TRBD1 TRBV9 15 CASSVDVGQNSPLHF TGTGCCAGCAGCGTAGATGTGGGACAGAATTCACCCCTCCACTTT
TRBJ2-3 . . TRBV5-6 14 CASSSYTPPDTQYF TGTGCCAGCAGCTCGTACACCCCCCCAGATACGCAGTATTTT
TRBJ2-5 . TRBD1 TRBV5-1 16 CASSLGGQGSAETQYF TGCGCCAGCAGCTTGGGTGGACAGGGCTCGGCGGAGACCCAGTACTTC
TRBJ2-7 . . TRBV19 13 CASSIGAGIRQYF TGTGCCAGTAGTATAGGTGCCGGGATACGGCAGTACTTC
TRBJ1-1 . . TRBV4-1 14 CASSLGPLNTEAFF TGCGCCAGCAGCCTGGGGCCGTTGAACACTGAAGCTTTCTTT
TRBJ2-4 . . TRBV27 16 CASSLRKEGRRNIQYF TGTGCCAGCAGTTTACGGAAGGAGGGCCGGAGGAACATTCAGTACTTC
TRBJ1-2 . . TRBV25-1 14 CASRREGAQNGYTF TGTGCCAGCAGAAGGGAGGGAGCGCAGAATGGCTACACCTTC
TRBJ2-5 . . TRBV7-2 15 CASSYQAGTQETQYF TGTGCCAGCAGTTATCAAGCGGGTACGCAAGAGACCCAGTACTTC
TRBJ2-7 . . TRBV6-5 15 CASSSHQTNPYEQYF TGTGCCAGCAGTTCCCATCAGACAAACCCCTACGAGCAGTACTTC
TRBJ1-3 . . TRBV6-5 13 CASRANSGNTIYF TGTGCCAGCAGAGCGAACTCTGGAAACACCATATATTTT
TRBJ2-7 . TRBD2 TRBV5-1 14 CASSFAGDGYEQYF TGCGCCAGCAGCTTCGCGGGAGATGGTTACGAGCAGTACTTC
TRBJ1-6 . . TRBV28 12 CASTGGRSPLHF TGTGCCAGCACCGGGGGTCGTTCACCCCTCCACTTT
TRBJ1-5 few TRBD1 TRBV7-2 13 CASSTGGEQPQHF TGTGCCAGCAGCACAGGGGGAGAACAGCCCCAGCATTTT
TRBJ2-1 . TRBD2 TRBV3-1/TRBV3-2 15 CASSPSGLAGVEQFF TGTGCCAGCAGCCCCTCGGGACTAGCGGGAGTTGAGCAGTTCTTC
TRBJ2-7 once . TRBV11-2 14 CASSLVSGSYEQYF TGTGCCAGCAGCTTAGTCTCGGGATCCTACGAGCAGTACTTC
TRBJ2-7 . TRBD1 TRBV27 13 CASSWDRSYEQYF TGTGCCAGCAGTTGGGACAGATCCTACGAGCAGTACTTC
TRBJ1-2 . . TRBV4-2 14 CASSQAPGVGGYTF TGTGCCAGCAGCCAAGCCCCCGGGGTCGGTGGCTACACCTTC
TRBJ1-4 . . TRBV30 14 CAWGQWGGLKKLFF TGTGCCTGGGGCCAGTGGGGGGGATTAAAAAAACTGTTTTTT
TRBJ2-6 once . TRBV4-3 19 CASSQGMGGARSGANVLTF TGCGCCAGCAGCCAAGGTATGGGGGGGGCGCGCTCTGGGGCCAACGTCCTGACTTTC
TRBJ2-1 . . TRBV11-1 15 CASSLVLDNYNEQFF TGTGCCAGCAGCTTAGTACTAGACAACTACAATGAGCAGTTCTTC
TRBJ1-6 . . TRBV3-1/TRBV3-2 18 CASSRFFPIIHHNSPLHF TGTGCCAGCAGCAGATTCTTTCCCATCATACATCATAATTCACCCCTCCACTTT
TRBJ1-5 few TRBD1 TRBV30 14 CAWSVARGPQPQHF TGTGCCTGGAGTGTAGCCAGGGGGCCTCAGCCCCAGCATTTT
TRBJ2-7 . TRBD1 TRBV18 13 CASSLRGLYEQYF TGTGCCAGCTCACTCAGGGGGCTTTACGAGCAGTACTTC
TRBJ2-2 once . TRBV18 15 CASSAGTPPAGELFF TGTGCCAGCTCAGCCGGGACTCCACCAGCCGGGGAGCTGTTTTTT
TRBJ1-5 . TRBD1 TRBV28 15 CASNSLLDRDQPQHF TGTGCCAGCAATTCCCTTTTAGACAGGGATCAGCCCCAGCATTTT
TRBJ1-5 . . TRBV18 15 CASSPGQSSNQPQHF TGTGCCAGCTCACCAGGACAGTCGAGCAATCAGCCCCAGCATTTT
TRBJ1-5 . . TRBV28 15 CASSSLGDGNQPQHF TGTGCCAGCAGTTCCCTAGGGGATGGCAATCAGCCCCAGCATTTT
TRBJ1-5 . TRBD1 TRBV6-5 14 CASTNGQAVWPQHF TGTGCCAGCACCAATGGACAGGCCGTATGGCCCCAGCATTTT